These 32 T cell receptor beta chains were sequenced from one sample in a study of blood T cell repertoires in COVID-19. Generated by immunoSEQ multiplex PCR, the TCRdb table keeps only in-frame clones and is missing some. The repertoire holds 80,000 to 95,000 clones, with approximately 75% as singletons. The sequenced sample consisted of peripheral blood. The receptors were gathered from a woman in her forties or fifties with acute or convalescent COVID-19.

This clone was counted between two and nine times. The chain joins TRBV11-1 to TRBJ1-1; TRBD1 agrees at 8 bases. The CDR3 runs 16 residues. V shed 5 bases and J 0 bases; nucleotides not matched to a gene: 8. CDR1 is SGHAT and CDR2 is FQDESV in the germline V gene (reference sequence). In DNA, the CDR3 is TGTGCCAGCAGCCCAGGACAGGGAAGCATGAACACTGAAGCTTTCTTT. Amino acids: CASSPGQGSMNTEAFF.

The rearrangement uses TRBV5-4 and TRBJ2-2; the D gene is possibly TRBD1 (6 bases). The CDR3 length is 15 residues. Germline CDR1 is SGHNT and CDR2 is YYREEE (reference sequence). With 2 bases removed from V and 0 bases from J, the gap between germline ends came to 8 bases. CDR3 in DNA: TGTGCCAGCAGCTTTTACAGGGCGAACACCGGGGAGCTGTTTTTT. Residues: CASSFYRANTGELFF.

The chain employs TRBV5-4 and TRBJ1-1; D not resolved. Germline CDR1 is SGHNT and CDR2 is YYREEE (reference sequence). This CDR3 spans 14 amino acids. Trimming removed 0 bases at V and 1 base at J, with 7 bases between. The CDR3 nucleotides read TGTGCCAGCAGCTTGGATGCAGGGAACACTGAAGCTTTCTTT. The encoded protein is CASSLDAGNTEAFF.

This clone has just a few counts. V and J are TRBV19 and TRBJ1-1, with 8 bases lining up with TRBD1. Trimming at V came to 5 bases and at J to 8 bases, leaving 13 bases not matched to a gene. Germline assignment: CDR1 LNHDA and CDR2 SQIVND (reference sequence). The CDR3 is made up of 15 amino acids. The CDR3 DNA reads TGTGCCAGTAGTCTAACGACAGGGGCGGCCGCCGAAGCTTTCTTT. This sequence encodes CASSLTTGAAAEAFF.

V and J are TRBV3-1 (or the pseudogene TRBV3-2) and TRBJ1-2, with D maybe TRBD1 (5 bases). The V end was cut by 4 bases, the J end by 5 bases, with 17 bases between. CDR3 length equals 15 residues. CDR1 is LGHDT, CDR2 YNNKEL, per germline (reference sequence). CDR3 residues: CASSPEVGGGYGYTF. CDR3 coding DNA: TGTGCCAGCAGCCCCGAGGTGGGGGGAGGGTATGGCTACACCTTC.

V usage is TRBV12-3 or TRBV12-4 and J usage is TRBJ2-1; possibly TRBD1 for D (6 bases). This CDR3 region has 13 residues. The V and J ends lost 3 bases and 8 bases respectively, with 11 bases between them. Here the CDR3 DNA reads TGTGCCAGCAGTTTCCAGGGGAAGCATGAGCAGTTCTTC. Protein product: CASSFQGKHEQFF.

The chain combines TRBV2 with TRBJ2-7; D ambiguous. Between the trimmed V and J ends, which lost 3 bases and 2 bases, there was a span of 8 bases. The CDR3 is made up of 13 amino acids. CDR1 SNHLY and CDR2 FYNNEI come from the germline V gene. CDR3 coding DNA: TGTGCCAGCAGTGACACGGTGACCTACGAGCAGTACTTC. It codes for CASSDTVTYEQYF.

This clone was seen just once. The rearrangement links TRBV4-1 to TRBJ1-2, with TRBD1 matching over 10 bases. There are 16 residues in the CDR3. Germline lookup yields CDR1 MGHRA and CDR2 YSYEKL. With V trimmed by 2 bases and J by 4 bases, 7 bases remained unmatched. The CDR3 loop reads CASSQTGTGVSYGYTF. The CDR3 bases are TGCGCCAGCAGCCAAACCGGGACAGGGGTCTCCTATGGCTACACCTTC.

The genes are TRBV2 and TRBJ1-6; D is perhaps TRBD1 (5 bases). V was trimmed by 6 bases and J by 0 bases, leaving 9 bases between them. CDR3 size: 15 residues. The germline V gene encodes CDR1 SNHLY and CDR2 FYNNEI. Here the CDR3 DNA reads TGTGCCAGCAGGCGGGACGGCTCCTATAATTCACCCCTCCACTTT. This encodes CASRRDGSYNSPLHF.

The chain joins TRBV2 to TRBJ1-2; 9 bases agree with TRBD1. CDR1 and CDR2 from the germline V gene are SNHLY and FYNNEI. V was clipped by 7 bases and J by 4 bases; unmatched bases: 7. The CDR3 sequence is 14 residues long. This CDR3 reads CASKPGQGPYGYTF. CDR3 nucleotide sequence: TGTGCCAGCAAACCGGGACAGGGTCCCTATGGCTACACCTTC. Combining the CDR3 with reference TRBV2 and TRBJ1-2 gives the whole variable domain EPEVTQTPSHQVTQMGQEVILRCVPISNHLYFYWYRQILGQKVEFLVSFYNNEISEKSEIFDDQFSVERPDGSNFTLKIRSTKLEDSAMYFCASKPGQGPYGYTFGSGTRLTVV.

The chain links TRBV28 to TRBJ1-3; tentative D call: TRBD1 (5 bases). The germline gives CDR1 MDHEN, CDR2 SYDVKM. The V end was cut by 6 bases, the J end by 1 base, with 13 bases between. The CDR3 has 15 amino acids. CDR3 protein: CASSQAGESGNTIYF. CDR3 DNA: TGTGCCAGCAGCCAGGCGGGGGAATCTGGAAACACCATATATTTT.

This clone has a handful of counts. The chain joins TRBV28 to TRBJ2-1, with 7 nucleotides matching TRBD1. V was pared by 5 bases and J by 4 bases, with 17 bases of the junction left unmatched. The CDR3 is 18 residues long. Germline CDR1 and CDR2: MDHEN and SYDVKM. This CDR3 reads CASSPESGTVPLYNEQFF. CDR3 nucleotide sequence: TGTGCCAGCAGTCCAGAATCCGGGACAGTACCCTTATACAATGAGCAGTTCTTC.

This chain connects TRBV19 to TRBJ2-1; 11 nucleotides match TRBD2. The V and J ends lost 4 bases and 6 bases, in that order; junction bases with no gene match: 5. The CDR3 length is 15 residues. Germline V gene data show CDR1 as LNHDA and CDR2 as SQIVND (reference sequence). The CDR3, as DNA: TGTGCCAGTAGTACCCCAGGGACTAGCGGCAATGAGCAGTTCTTC. It specifies CASSTPGTSGNEQFF.

The chain uses TRBV7-9 and TRBJ2-1, with 8 bases that match TRBD2. Germline V lookup: CDR1 SEHNR, CDR2 FQNEAQ (reference sequence). J gave up 15 bases and V 3 bases, and 7 bases lay outside the gene matches. The CDR3 has 12 residues. For the CDR3, the DNA is TGTGCCAGCAGCTTCACCGGGGGGGCTTTGTTCTTC. The encoded protein is CASSFTGGALFF.

V gene TRBV29-1 combines with J gene TRBJ1-4; tentative D call: TRBD1 (5 bases). This CDR3 spans 15 amino acids. CDR1 is SQVTM and CDR2 is ANQGSEA in the germline V gene. V was pared by 7 bases and J by 4 bases, with 19 bases between. CDR3 DNA sequence: TGCAGCGCCCTGGGACTCGGTGGGAATAATGAAAAACTGTTTTTT. It specifies CSALGLGGNNEKLFF.

The rearrangement links TRBV5-4 to TRBJ1-2, with 10 positions matching TRBD1. With 3 bases clipped from V and 7 bases from J, the junction kept 6 bases outside the gene matches. The CDR3 has 14 residues. Germline lookup yields CDR1 SGHNT and CDR2 YYREEE (reference sequence). The CDR3 coding sequence is TGTGCCAGCAGCTCCGGGACAGGGGCCTTTGGCTACACCTTC. As protein: CASSSGTGAFGYTF.

V usage is TRBV5-8 and J usage is TRBJ1-2; 9 bases line up with TRBD1. The germline V gene has CDR1 SGHTS and CDR2 YDEGEE. The V segment lost 0 bases and the J segment 7 bases; nucleotides outside the gene matches: 10. The CDR3 extends over 16 amino acids. The chain's CDR3 is CASSLEWDRAVRGYTF. Written as DNA, the CDR3 is TGTGCCAGCAGCTTGGAGTGGGACAGGGCCGTGCGTGGCTACACCTTC.

The chain is built from TRBV28 and TRBJ1-5; the match to TRBD1 covers 8 bases. V was pared by 6 bases and J by 3 bases, with 1 base of the junction left unmatched. The CDR3 runs 13 residues. Germline V gene data show CDR1 as MDHEN and CDR2 as SYDVKM. CDR3 residues: CASRDRDNQPQHF. The CDR3, as DNA: TGTGCCAGCAGGGACAGGGACAATCAGCCCCAGCATTTT.

The J gene is TRBJ2-2, the V gene TRBV3-1 (or the pseudogene TRBV3-2), with TRBD2 matching 7 bases. Trimming at V came to 0 bases and at J to 6 bases, leaving 7 bases not matched to a gene. This CDR3 is built from 16 residues. Per germline, CDR1 LGHDT and CDR2 YNNKEL (reference sequence). Here the CDR3 DNA reads TGTGCCAGCAGCCAAGAGATGGGGAGGGTAGCCGGGGAGCTGTTTTTT. It specifies CASSQEMGRVAGELFF.

The chain employs TRBV19 and TRBJ1-3, with D hard to call. The V gene lost 5 bases and the J gene lost 2 bases, with 7 bases spanning the gap. Germline V gene sequence: CDR1 LNHDA, CDR2 SQIVND (reference sequence). The CDR3 runs 13 residues. As DNA, the CDR3 is TGTGCCAGTAGTTCCCGTACTGGAAACACCATATATTTT. Protein product: CASSSRTGNTIYF.

This CDR3 reads CASSLVTGGNTF. The CDR3, as DNA: TGTGCCAGCAGCTTGGTTACGGGAGGAAACACCTTC. The chain joins TRBV5-8 to TRBJ1-2; D not certain. This CDR3 spans 12 amino acids. V lost 0 bases and J lost 12, with 12 bases in between. Germline V CDR1 and CDR2: SGHTS, YDEGEE.

This clone was found a few times. The gene calls are TRBV5-6 and TRBJ2-1, with 8 bases fitting TRBD1. Germline V gives CDR1 SGHDT, CDR2 YYEEEE. The CDR3 has 16 residues. J was trimmed by 6 bases and V by 2 bases; bases with no gene match: 10. In DNA, the CDR3 is TGTGCCAGCAGCTTAGTAACAGGGGGAGATGGCAATGAGCAGTTCTTC. Translating it yields CASSLVTGGDGNEQFF.

The chain is built from TRBV19 and TRBJ2-7; 8 bases match TRBD1. Germline V gene lookup returns CDR1 LNHDA and CDR2 SQIVND (reference sequence). The trim removed 4 bases at V and 6 bases at J, leaving 5 bases unmatched. The CDR3 sequence is 13 residues long. The CDR3 DNA sequence: TGTGCCAGTAGTAAGCAGGGGGCCTCCGAGCAGTACTTC. Its translation: CASSKQGASEQYF.

The V call is TRBV5-1, the J call TRBJ2-5; D remains unclear. The CDR3 runs to 12 residues. CDR1 is SGHRS, CDR2 YFSETQ, per germline. Between the trimmed V and J ends, which lost 4 bases and 2 bases, there was a span of 6 bases. For the CDR3, the DNA is TGCGCCAGCAGCCAGAAACAAGAGACCCAGTACTTC. Translation gives CASSQKQETQYF. Combining the CDR3 with reference TRBV5-1 and TRBJ2-5 gives the whole variable domain KAGVTQTPRYLIKTRGQQVTLSCSPISGHRSVSWYQQTPGQGLQFLFEYFSETQRNKGNFPGRFSGRQFSNSRSEMNVSTLELGDSALYLCASSQKQETQYFGPGTRLLVL.

V and J are TRBV6-1 and TRBJ1-1; the match to TRBD1 covers 9 bases. J was trimmed by 3 bases and V by 3 bases; bases with no gene match: 5. Per the germline V gene, CDR1 is MNHNS and CDR2 is SASEGT. This CDR3 comprises 15 residues. CDR3 bases: TGTGCCAGCAGTGATCCGGGACAGGGAGACACTGAAGCTTTCTTT. Translating it yields CASSDPGQGDTEAFF.

The chain employs TRBV5-1 and TRBJ1-1; tentative D call: TRBD1 (6 bases). Germline-derived CDR1 and CDR2 are SGHRS and YFSETQ. V was cut by 0 bases and J by 0 bases, with 12 bases left in between. The CDR3 loop spans 16 amino acids. Here the CDR3 reads CASSLAPGEVNTEAFF. The CDR3 region has the DNA TGCGCCAGCAGCTTGGCCCCAGGGGAAGTGAACACTGAAGCTTTCTTT.

The V gene is TRBV15, the J gene TRBJ1-3; weak D call: TRBD1 (6 bases). Trimming took 0 bases from V and 0 from J, leaving 6 bases between them. Germline-derived CDR1 and CDR2 are LNHNV and YYDKDF (reference sequence). CDR3 size: 15 residues. The CDR3 DNA sequence: TGTGCCACCAGCAGAGACAGGGGCTCTGGAAACACCATATATTTT. Its protein product is CATSRDRGSGNTIYF.

This chain connects TRBV19 to TRBJ1-1, with D tentatively TRBD1 (6 bases). This CDR3 has 13 residues. The germline CDR1 and CDR2 sequences are LNHDA and SQIVND (reference sequence). V lost 8 bases to trimming and J lost 0 bases, with 10 bases between them. CDR3 nucleotide sequence: TGTGCCAGTGCGGGGGCAATGAACACTGAAGCTTTCTTT. As protein: CASAGAMNTEAFF.

The table lists this clone with many counts. The chain combines TRBV19 with TRBJ1-5; D is possibly TRBD1 (6 bases). Trimming left V 4 bases short and J 4 bases short, with 14 bases between. CDR3 length equals 15 residues. Per germline, CDR1 LNHDA and CDR2 SQIVND (reference sequence). The CDR3 spells CASSTRRGGNQPQHF. The CDR3 DNA follows: TGTGCCAGTAGTACAAGGAGGGGGGGGAATCAGCCCCAGCATTTT.

V usage is TRBV19 and J usage is TRBJ1-2, with 10 positions matching TRBD1. Losses at the gene ends were 1 base for V and 5 bases for J; bases not matched to a gene: 4. Per germline, CDR1 LNHDA and CDR2 SQIVND (reference sequence). This CDR3 has 15 residues. The CDR3 loop is CASSIGGQGLYGYTF. In nucleotides, the CDR3 is TGTGCCAGTAGTATAGGGGGACAGGGGCTGTATGGCTACACCTTC.

This clone was picked up one time. V and J are TRBV5-6 and TRBJ1-5; D unresolved. The germline gives CDR1 SGHDT, CDR2 YYEEEE. CDR3 length: 12 residues. Deletions cut 4 bases from V and 7 bases from J, with 9 bases between. In DNA form, the CDR3 reads TGTGCCAGCAGCCAGCGCGGCCAGCCCCAGCATTTT. Amino acid sequence: CASSQRGQPQHF.

The J gene is TRBJ2-3, the V gene TRBV6-2 or TRBV6-3; D gene ambiguous. The CDR3 runs to 15 residues. Germline V gene sequence: CDR1 MNHEY, CDR2 SVGEGT. The germline V and J ends were trimmed by 5 bases and 1 base, with 13 bases remaining between them. The CDR3: CASSDISAGTDTQYF. In DNA, the CDR3 is TGTGCCAGCAGTGACATCAGTGCTGGCACAGATACGCAGTATTTT.